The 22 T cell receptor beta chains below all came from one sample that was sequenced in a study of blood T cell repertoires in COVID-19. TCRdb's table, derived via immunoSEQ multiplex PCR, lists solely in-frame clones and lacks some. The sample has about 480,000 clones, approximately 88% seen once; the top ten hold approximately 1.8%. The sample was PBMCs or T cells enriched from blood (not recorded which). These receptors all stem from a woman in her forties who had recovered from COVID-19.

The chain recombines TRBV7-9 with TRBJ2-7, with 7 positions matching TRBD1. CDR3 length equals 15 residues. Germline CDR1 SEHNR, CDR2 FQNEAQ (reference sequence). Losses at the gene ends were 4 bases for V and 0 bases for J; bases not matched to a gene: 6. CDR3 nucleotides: TGTGCCAGCAGCTCGGACAGGATTTTCTCCTACGAGCAGTACTTC. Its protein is CASSSDRIFSYEQYF.

CDR3 amino acids: CASSLVSENTEAFF. CDR3 coding DNA: TGCGCCAGCAGCTTGGTGTCAGAAAACACTGAAGCTTTCTTT. The genes are TRBV5-1 and TRBJ1-1; D unclear. Germline-derived CDR1 and CDR2 are SGHRS and YFSETQ. V lost 0 bases and J lost 2, with 8 bases in between. This CDR3 has 14 residues.

Here the CDR3 reads CASSLDLGPTEAFF. The CDR3 DNA is TGTGCCAGCAGCTTAGATCTAGGCCCGACCGAAGCTTTCTTT. The chain combines TRBV11-3 with TRBJ1-1; the D is unclear. V was shortened by 0 bases and J by 8 bases, with 13 bases between the two germline ends. The CDR3 length is 14 residues. Germline V CDR1 and CDR2: SGHNT, YENEEA.

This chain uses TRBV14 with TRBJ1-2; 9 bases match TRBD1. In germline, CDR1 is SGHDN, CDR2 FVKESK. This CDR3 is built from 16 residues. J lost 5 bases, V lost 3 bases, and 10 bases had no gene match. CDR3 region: CASSQSGQGLRYGYTF. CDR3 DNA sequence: TGTGCCAGCAGCCAGTCGGGACAGGGACTACGGTATGGCTACACCTTC.

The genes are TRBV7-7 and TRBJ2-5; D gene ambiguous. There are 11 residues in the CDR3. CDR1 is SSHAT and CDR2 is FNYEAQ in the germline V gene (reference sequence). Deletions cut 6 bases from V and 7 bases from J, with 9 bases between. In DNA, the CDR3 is TGTGCCAGCAGTTCTACTGGGACCCAGTACTTC. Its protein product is CASSSTGTQYF.

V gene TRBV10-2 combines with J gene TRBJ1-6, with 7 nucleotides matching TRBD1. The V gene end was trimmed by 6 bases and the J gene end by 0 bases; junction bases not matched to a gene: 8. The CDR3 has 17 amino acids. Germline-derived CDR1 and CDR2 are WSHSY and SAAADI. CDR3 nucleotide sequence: TGCGCCAGCAGGAAGGGGGCTTCGAGCTCCTATAATTCACCCCTCCACTTT. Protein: CASRKGASSSYNSPLHF.

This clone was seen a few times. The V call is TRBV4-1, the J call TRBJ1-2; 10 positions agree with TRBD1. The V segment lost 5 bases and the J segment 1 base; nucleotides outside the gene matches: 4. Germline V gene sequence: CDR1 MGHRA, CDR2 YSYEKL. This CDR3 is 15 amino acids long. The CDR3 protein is CASSLGTGVNYGYTF. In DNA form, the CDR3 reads TGCGCCAGCAGCTTAGGGACAGGGGTTAACTATGGCTACACCTTC.

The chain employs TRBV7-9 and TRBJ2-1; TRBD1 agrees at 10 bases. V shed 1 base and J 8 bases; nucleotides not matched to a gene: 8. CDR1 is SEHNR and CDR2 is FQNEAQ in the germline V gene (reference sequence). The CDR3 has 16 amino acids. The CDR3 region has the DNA TGTGCCAGCAGCTTAGGGGACAGGGGCATCTTGGATGAGCAGTTCTTC. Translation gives CASSLGDRGILDEQFF.

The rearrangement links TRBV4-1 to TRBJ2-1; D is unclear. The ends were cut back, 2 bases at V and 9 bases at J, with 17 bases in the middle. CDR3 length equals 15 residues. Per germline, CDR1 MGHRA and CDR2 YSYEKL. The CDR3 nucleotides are TGCGCCAGCAGCCAAAGAGCGACGGTTAGGATTGAGCAGTTCTTC. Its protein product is CASSQRATVRIEQFF.

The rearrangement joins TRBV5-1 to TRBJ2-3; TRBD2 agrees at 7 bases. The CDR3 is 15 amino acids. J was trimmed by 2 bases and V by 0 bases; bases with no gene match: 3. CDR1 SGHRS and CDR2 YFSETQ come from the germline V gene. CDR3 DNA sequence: TGCGCCAGCAGCTTGGAGGGACTACACACAGATACGCAGTATTTT. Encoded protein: CASSLEGLHTDTQYF.

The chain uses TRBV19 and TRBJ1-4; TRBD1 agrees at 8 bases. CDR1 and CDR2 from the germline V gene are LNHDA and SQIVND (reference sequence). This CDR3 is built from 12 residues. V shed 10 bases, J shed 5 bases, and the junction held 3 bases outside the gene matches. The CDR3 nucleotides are TGTGCCACCAGACAGGGGAATGAAAAACTGTTTTTT. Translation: CATRQGNEKLFF.

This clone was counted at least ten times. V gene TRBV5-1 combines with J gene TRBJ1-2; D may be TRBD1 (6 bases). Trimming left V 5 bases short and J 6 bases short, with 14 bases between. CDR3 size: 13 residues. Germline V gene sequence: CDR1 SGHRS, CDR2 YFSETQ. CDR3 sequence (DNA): TGCGCCAGCAGTGGTCAGGGGTATAATGGCTACACCTTC. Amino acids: CASSGQGYNGYTF.

Here the CDR3 reads CASRLAGGFPDTQYF. Written as DNA, the CDR3 is TGTGCCAGCAGGCTAGCGGGAGGATTTCCAGATACGCAGTATTTT. The chain recombines TRBV7-2 with TRBJ2-3; 11 bases match TRBD2. Germline V gene sequence: CDR1 SGHTA, CDR2 FQGNSA. V dropped 6 bases and J dropped 4; count of bases not matched to a gene: 6. The CDR3 runs 15 residues. Filled out from reference TRBV7-2 and TRBJ2-3, the complete variable domain reads GAGVSQSPSNKVTEKGKDVELRCDPISGHTALYWYRQSLGQGLEFLIYFQGNSAPDKSGLPSDRFSAERTGGSVSTLTIQRTQQEDSAVYLCASRLAGGFPDTQYFGPGTRLTVL.

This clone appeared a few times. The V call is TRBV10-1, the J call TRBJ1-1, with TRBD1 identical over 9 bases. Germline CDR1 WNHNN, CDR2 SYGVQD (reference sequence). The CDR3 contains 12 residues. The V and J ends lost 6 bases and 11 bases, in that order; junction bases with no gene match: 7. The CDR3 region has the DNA TGCGCCAGCAGCACAGGGGGCCCGGGGGCTTTCTTT. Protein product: CASSTGGPGAFF.

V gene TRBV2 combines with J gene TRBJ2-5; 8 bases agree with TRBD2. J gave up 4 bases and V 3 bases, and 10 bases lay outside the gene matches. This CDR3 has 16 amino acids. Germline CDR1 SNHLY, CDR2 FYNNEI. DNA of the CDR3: TGTGCCAGCAGTGATCCGGGAGGGCCCGTGGGAGAGACCCAGTACTTC. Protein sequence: CASSDPGGPVGETQYF.

The CDR3 is CASSWAGTGDSPLHF. The DNA of the CDR3 is TGTGCCAGCAGCTGGGCGGGGACAGGGGACTCACCCCTCCACTTT. The genes are TRBV11-2 and TRBJ1-6; 10 positions match TRBD1. Germline CDR1 is SGHAT and CDR2 is FQNNGV. The CDR3 length is 15 residues. With V trimmed by 4 bases and J by 10 bases, 7 bases remained unmatched. The full variable domain, its missing parts supplied by reference TRBV11-2 and TRBJ1-6, is EAGVAQSPRYKIIEKRQSVAFWCNPISGHATLYWYQQILGQGPKLLIQFQNNGVVDDSQLPKDRFSAERLKGVDSTLKIQPAKLEDSAVYLCASSWAGTGDSPLHFGNGTRLTVT.

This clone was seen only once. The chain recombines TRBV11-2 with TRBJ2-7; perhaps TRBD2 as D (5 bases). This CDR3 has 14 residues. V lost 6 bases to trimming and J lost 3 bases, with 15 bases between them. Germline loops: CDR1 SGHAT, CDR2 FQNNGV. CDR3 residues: CASSSLEGHYEQYF. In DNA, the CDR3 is TGTGCCAGCAGTTCCCTCGAGGGCCACTACGAGCAGTACTTC.

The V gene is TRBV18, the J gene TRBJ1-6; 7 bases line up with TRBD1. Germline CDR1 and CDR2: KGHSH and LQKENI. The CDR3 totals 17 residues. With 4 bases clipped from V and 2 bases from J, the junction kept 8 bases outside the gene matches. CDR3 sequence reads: CASSLNRGSAYNSPLHF. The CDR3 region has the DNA TGTGCCAGCTCACTTAACAGGGGATCGGCCTATAATTCACCCCTCCACTTT.

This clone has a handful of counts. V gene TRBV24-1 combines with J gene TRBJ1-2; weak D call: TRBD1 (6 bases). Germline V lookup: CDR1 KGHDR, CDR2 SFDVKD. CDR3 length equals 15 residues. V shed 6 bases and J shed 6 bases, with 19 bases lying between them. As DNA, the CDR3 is TGTGCCACCAGTCCCCCTCTGGGGGCCCCGGATGGCTACACCTTC. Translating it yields CATSPPLGAPDGYTF.

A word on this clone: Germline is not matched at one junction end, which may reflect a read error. The CDR3 nucleotides are TGTACTAGTGTGGAGGCGAACCAAGAGACCCAGTACTTC. It yields the protein CTSVEANQETQYF. This chain links TRBV12-5 with TRBJ2-5; D is possibly TRBD2 (5 bases). This CDR3 comprises 13 residues. Germline CDR1 and CDR2: LGHNT and FRNRAP. Combining the CDR3 with reference TRBV12-5 and TRBJ2-5 gives the whole variable domain DARVTQTPRHKVTEMGQEVTMRCQPILGHNTVFWYRQTMMQGLELLAYFRNRAPLDDSGMPKDRFSAEMPDATLATLKIQPSEPRDSAVYFCTSVEANQETQYFGPGTRLLVL.

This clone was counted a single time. CDR3: CASRRGSETYEQYF. DNA of the CDR3: TGCGCCAGCAGAAGGGGCAGCGAGACCTACGAGCAGTACTTC. The chain couples TRBV5-1 to TRBJ2-7, with a weak D call TRBD1 (5 bases). The CDR3 loop spans 14 amino acids. The V gene's germline CDR1 is SGHRS and CDR2 YFSETQ. V was pared by 5 bases and J by 2 bases, with 14 bases between.

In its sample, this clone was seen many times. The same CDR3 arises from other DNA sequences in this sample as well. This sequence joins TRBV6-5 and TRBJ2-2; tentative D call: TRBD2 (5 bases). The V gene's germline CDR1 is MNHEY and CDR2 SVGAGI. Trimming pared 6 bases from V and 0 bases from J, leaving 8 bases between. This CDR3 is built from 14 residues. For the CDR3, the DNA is TGTGCCAGCAGCTTGGACTCGAACACCGGGGAGCTGTTTTTT. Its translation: CASSLDSNTGELFF.